This T cell receptor beta chain was observed in a study of cytomegalovirus exposure and HLA in healthy donors. Overall study: The platform used for the roughly 110 validation repertoires matched that of the roughly 700 first-cohort repertoires, a later analysis reported. Findings and limits, study-wide: A subsequent analysis found that TCR clusters from the first cohort also tended to co-occur in the 120 or so validation repertoires, with about 94% of cluster scores above 0. Altogether, 150 or so TCR beta chains were recorded as cytomegalovirus-associated.

Regarding this clone: Its target is not known.

Libraries were prepared by immunoSEQ multiplex PCR; TCRdb keeps only in-frame clonotypes and omits some of them. The data contain 160,000 or so clones, about 89% of them singletons. Germline CDR1 SGHTA, CDR2 FQGNSA. CDR3 length: 13 residues. J lost 5 bases, V lost 5 bases, and 4 bases had no gene match. The validation cohort, a group of over a hundred subjects, included the donors and was separate from the roughly 700-subject first cohort. The receptor was derived from a young man in good health and CMV-seropositive. The chain has TRBV7-2 and TRBJ2-3; TRBD2 matches at 7 bases. The specimen was PBMCs. The CDR3 loop is CASSGGGIDTQYF. The DNA for the CDR3 is TGTGCCAGCAGCGGGGGGGGGATAGATACGCAGTATTTT.